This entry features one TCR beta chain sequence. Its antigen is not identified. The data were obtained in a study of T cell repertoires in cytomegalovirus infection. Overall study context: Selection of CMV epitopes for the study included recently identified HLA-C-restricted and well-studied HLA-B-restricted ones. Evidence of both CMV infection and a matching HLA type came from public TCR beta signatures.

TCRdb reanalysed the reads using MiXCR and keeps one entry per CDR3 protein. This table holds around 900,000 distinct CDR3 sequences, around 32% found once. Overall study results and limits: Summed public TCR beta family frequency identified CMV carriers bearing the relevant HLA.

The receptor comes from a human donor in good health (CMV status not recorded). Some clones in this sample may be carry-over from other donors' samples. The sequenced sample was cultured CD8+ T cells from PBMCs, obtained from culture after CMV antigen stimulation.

The CDR3 DNA is TGTGCCAGCAGCCAAGAGACCAGTTACTCCTCGAACACTGAAGCTTTCTTT. Translation gives CASSQETSYSSNTEAFF. The rearrangement uses TRBV3-1 and TRBJ1-1; no definite D call. CDR3 length equals 17 residues. V was pared by 0 bases and J by 1 base, with 15 bases between. Germline CDR1 reads LGHDT; CDR2 reads YNNKEL (reference sequence).